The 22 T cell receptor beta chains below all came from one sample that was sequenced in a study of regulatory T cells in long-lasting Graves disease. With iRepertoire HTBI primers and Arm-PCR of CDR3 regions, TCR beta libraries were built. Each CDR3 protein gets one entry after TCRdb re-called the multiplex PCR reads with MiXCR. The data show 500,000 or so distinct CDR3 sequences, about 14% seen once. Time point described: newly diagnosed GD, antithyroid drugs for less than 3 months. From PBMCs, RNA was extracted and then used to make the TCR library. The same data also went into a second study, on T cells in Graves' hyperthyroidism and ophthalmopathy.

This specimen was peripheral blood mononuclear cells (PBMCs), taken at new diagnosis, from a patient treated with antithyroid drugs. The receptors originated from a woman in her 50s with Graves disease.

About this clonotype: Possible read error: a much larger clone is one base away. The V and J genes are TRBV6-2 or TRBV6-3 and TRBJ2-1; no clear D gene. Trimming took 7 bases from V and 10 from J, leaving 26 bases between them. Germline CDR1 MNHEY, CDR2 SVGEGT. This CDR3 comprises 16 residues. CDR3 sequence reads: CASTVRVPLTPYEQFF. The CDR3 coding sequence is TGTGCCAGCACCGTACGGGTCCCCCTAACACCCTACGAGCAGTTCTTC.

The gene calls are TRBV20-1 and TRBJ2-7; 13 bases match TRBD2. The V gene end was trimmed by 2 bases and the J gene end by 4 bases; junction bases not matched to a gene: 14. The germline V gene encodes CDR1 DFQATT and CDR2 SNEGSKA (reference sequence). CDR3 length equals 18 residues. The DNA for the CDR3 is TGCAGTGCTAGAAACCTTCCGGGACTAGCGGGAAAGGGGTACGAGCAGTACTTC. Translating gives CSARNLPGLAGKGYEQYF.

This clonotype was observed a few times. This CDR3 is CASSFVDFSLPTGTDTQYF. CDR3 coding DNA: TGTGCCAGCAGTTTCGTTGATTTTTCGCTCCCAACTGGGACAGATACGCAGTATTTT. The chain is built from TRBV28 and TRBJ2-3; D remains ambiguous. V lost 3 bases and J 3 bases, leaving 25 bases between the germline ends. The CDR3 contains 19 residues. CDR1 is MDHEN, CDR2 SYDVKM, per germline.

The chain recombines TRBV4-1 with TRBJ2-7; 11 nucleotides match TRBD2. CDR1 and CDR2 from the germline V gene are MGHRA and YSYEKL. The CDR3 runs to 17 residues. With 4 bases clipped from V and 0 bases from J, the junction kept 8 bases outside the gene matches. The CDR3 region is CASSPGLAEPSSYEQYF. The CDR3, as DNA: TGCGCCAGCAGCCCGGGACTAGCGGAACCGAGCTCCTACGAGCAGTACTTC.

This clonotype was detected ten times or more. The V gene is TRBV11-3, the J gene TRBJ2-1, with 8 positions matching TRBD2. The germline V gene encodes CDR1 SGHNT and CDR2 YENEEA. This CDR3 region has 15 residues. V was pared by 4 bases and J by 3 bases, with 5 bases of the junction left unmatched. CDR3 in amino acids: CASSYLAGVYNEQFF. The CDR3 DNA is TGTGCCAGCAGCTATCTAGCGGGCGTCTACAATGAGCAGTTCTTC.

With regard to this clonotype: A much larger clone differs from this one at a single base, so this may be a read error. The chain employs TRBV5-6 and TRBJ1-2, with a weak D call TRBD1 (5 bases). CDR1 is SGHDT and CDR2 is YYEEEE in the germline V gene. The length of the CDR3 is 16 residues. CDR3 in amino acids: CVSSLGPKTVSYGYTF. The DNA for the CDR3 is TGTGTCAGCAGCTTGGGGCCAAAGACGGTTAGCTATGGCTACACCTTC.

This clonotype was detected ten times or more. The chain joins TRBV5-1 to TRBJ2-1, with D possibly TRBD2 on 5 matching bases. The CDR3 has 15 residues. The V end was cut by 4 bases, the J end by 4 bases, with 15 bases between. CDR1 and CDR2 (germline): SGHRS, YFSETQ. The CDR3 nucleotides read TGCGCCAGCAGCGTATACACCGGGGTTTACAATGAGCAGTTCTTC. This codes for CASSVYTGVYNEQFF.

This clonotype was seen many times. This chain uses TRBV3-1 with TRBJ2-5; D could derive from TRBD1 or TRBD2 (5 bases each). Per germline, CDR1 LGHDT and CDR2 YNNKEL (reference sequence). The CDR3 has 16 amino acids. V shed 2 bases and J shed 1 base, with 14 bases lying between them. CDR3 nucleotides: TGTGCCAGCAGCCAATGGGGGAAGGGGTCCCAAGAGACCCAGTACTTC. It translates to CASSQWGKGSQETQYF.

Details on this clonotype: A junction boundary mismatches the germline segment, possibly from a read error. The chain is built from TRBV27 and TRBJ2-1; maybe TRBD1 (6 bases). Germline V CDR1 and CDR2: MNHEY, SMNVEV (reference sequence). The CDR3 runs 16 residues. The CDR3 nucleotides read TGTGGCAGCAGTTTATTAGGACAGAACTTAATAAATGAGCAGTTCTTC. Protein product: CGSSLLGQNLINEQFF.

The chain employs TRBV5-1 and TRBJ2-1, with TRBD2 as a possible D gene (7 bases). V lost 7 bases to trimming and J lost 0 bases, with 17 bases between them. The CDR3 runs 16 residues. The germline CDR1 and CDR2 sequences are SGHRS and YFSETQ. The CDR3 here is CASLSGKGGSYNEQFF. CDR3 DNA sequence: TGCGCCAGCCTCAGCGGGAAAGGGGGCTCCTACAATGAGCAGTTCTTC.

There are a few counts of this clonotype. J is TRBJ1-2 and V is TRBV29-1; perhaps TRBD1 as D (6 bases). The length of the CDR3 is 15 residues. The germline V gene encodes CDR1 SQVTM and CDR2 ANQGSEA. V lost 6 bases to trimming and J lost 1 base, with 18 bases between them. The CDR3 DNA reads TGCAGCGTCTCCCCCCTTGACAGGAGTAACTATGGCTACACCTTC. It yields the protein CSVSPLDRSNYGYTF.

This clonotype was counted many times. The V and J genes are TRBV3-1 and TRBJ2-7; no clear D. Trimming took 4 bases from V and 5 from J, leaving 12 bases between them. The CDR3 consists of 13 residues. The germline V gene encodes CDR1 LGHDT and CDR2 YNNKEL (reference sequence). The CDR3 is CASSPVWEHEQYF. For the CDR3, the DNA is TGTGCCAGCAGCCCAGTCTGGGAACACGAGCAGTACTTC.

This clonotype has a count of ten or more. The CDR3 here is CASSPKKDSISTDTQYF. In DNA form, the CDR3 reads TGTGCCAGCAGCCCAAAGAAGGACAGTATTAGCACAGATACGCAGTATTTT. J is TRBJ2-3 and V is TRBV12-3 or TRBV12-4; D might be TRBD1 (6 bases). There are 17 residues in the CDR3. V was cut by 6 bases and J by 0 bases, with 19 bases left in between.

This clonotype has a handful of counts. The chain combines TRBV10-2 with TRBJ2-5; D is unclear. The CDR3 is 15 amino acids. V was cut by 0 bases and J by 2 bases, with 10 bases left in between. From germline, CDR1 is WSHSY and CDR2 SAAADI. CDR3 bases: TGCGCCAGCAGTGAGTCCACGCAGCCTCAAGAGACCCAGTACTTC. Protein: CASSESTQPQETQYF.

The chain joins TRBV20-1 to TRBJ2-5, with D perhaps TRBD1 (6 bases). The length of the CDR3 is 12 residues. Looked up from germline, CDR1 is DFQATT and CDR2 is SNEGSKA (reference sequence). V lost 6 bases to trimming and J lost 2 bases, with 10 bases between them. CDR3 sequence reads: CSAPTGQETQYF. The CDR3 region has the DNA TGCAGTGCGCCGACAGGACAAGAGACCCAGTACTTC.

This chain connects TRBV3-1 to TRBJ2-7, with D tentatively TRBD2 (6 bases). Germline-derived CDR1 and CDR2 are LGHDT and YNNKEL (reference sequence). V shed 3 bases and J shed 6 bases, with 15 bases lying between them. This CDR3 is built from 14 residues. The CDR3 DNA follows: TGTGCCAGCAGCCATGGAAGGGAGGAAAGCGAGCAGTACTTC. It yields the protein CASSHGREESEQYF.

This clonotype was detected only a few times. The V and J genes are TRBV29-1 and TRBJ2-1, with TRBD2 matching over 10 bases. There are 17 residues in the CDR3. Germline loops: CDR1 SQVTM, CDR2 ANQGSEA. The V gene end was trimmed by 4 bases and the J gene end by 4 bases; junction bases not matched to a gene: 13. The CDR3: CSVVPWTSGDPYNEQFF. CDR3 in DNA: TGCAGCGTTGTCCCCTGGACTAGCGGCGACCCATACAATGAGCAGTTCTTC.

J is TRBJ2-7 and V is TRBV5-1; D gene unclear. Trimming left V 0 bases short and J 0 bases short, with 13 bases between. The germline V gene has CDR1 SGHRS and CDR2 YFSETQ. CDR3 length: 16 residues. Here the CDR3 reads CASSLGPIRSSYEQYF. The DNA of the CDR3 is TGCGCCAGCAGCTTGGGACCTATTCGGAGCTCCTACGAGCAGTACTTC.

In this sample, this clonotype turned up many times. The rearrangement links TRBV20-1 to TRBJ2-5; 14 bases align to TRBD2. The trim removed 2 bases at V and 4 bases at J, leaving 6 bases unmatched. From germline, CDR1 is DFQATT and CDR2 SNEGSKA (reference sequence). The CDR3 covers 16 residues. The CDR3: CSARRPGLAGVETQYF. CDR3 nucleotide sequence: TGCAGTGCTAGAAGACCGGGACTAGCGGGAGTAGAGACCCAGTACTTC.

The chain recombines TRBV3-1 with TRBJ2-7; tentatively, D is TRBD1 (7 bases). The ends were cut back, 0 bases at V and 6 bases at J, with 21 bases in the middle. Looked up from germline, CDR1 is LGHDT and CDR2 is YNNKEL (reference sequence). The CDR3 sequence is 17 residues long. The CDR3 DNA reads TGTGCCAGCAGCCAAGAACCGGGACTCTCCAGGGGGTCCGAGCAGTACTTC. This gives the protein CASSQEPGLSRGSEQYF.

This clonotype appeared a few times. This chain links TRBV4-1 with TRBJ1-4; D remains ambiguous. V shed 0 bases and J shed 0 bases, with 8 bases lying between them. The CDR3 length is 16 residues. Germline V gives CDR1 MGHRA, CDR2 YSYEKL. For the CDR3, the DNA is TGCGCCAGCAGCCAAGATGAGGGAGCAACTAATGAAAAACTGTTTTTT. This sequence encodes CASSQDEGATNEKLFF.

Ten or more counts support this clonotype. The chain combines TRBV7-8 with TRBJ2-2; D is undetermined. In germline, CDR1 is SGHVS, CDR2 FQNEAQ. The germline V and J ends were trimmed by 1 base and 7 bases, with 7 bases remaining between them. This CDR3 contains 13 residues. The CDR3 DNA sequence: TGTGCCAGCAGCTTAGGGTTGAGCGGGGAGCTGTTTTTT. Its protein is CASSLGLSGELFF.